The entry below describes one T cell receptor (beta chain). The sample comes from a study of blood T cell repertoires in COVID-19. Overall study context: T cells, B-cell-depleted T cells, or PBMCs provided the cDNA or gDNA that served as material.

Sequencing was performed with immunoSEQ multiplex PCR; in TCRdb, only in-frame clones are kept and a portion is missing. The sample records around 200,000 clones, nearly 90% being singletons. Germline V gives CDR1 SGHNT, CDR2 YYREEE (reference sequence). V lost 0 bases, J lost 7 bases, and 13 bases lay in between. CDR3 length: 14 amino acids. The origin of this receptor is a man aged 45 to 65 with acute or convalescent COVID-19. The sequenced sample was peripheral blood. The genes are TRBV5-4 and TRBJ1-2; D is unresolved. The CDR3 region is CASSLETAGLGYTF. The CDR3 bases are TGTGCCAGCAGCTTGGAAACAGCAGGTCTTGGCTACACCTTC.